Listed below are T cell receptor beta chains from one sample, sequenced in a study of blood T cell repertoires in COVID-19. Method: immunoSEQ multiplex PCR; TCRdb's copy keeps in-frame clones and lacks some. The sample yields 150,000 to 200,000 clones, around four fifths seen once. Sample: peripheral blood. Receptors were obtained from a woman aged 30 to 39 with acute or convalescent COVID-19. Each CDR3 is given with its conserved first and last residue. A D gene is named only where the DNA matches it firmly. For some rows the clone size is stated as once, few or many, or as a class when expanded; others skip it.

D	J	V	size	DNA	CDR3
TRBD2	TRBJ2-3	TRBV4-1	NA	TGCGCCAGCAGCCACCAACCGGGACTAGCGGTTACAGATACGCAGTATTTT	CASSHQPGLAVTDTQYF
NA	TRBJ1-6	TRBV15	NA	TGTGCCACCAGCAGAGGACAGCTCTATAATTCACCCCTCCACTTT	CATSRGQLYNSPLHF
TRBD1	TRBJ1-5	TRBV11-2	NA	TGTGCCAGCAGCTTAGATCGGGGACAGGCGAATCAGCCCCAGCATTTT	CASSLDRGQANQPQHF
NA	TRBJ2-3	TRBV5-1	once	TGCGCCAGCAGCTTATCGGGACATAGCACAGATACGCAGTATTTT	CASSLSGHSTDTQYF
NA	TRBJ1-3	TRBV5-4	NA	TGTGCCAGCAGCCAAGACAGCAGCTCTGGAAACACCATATATTTT	CASSQDSSSGNTIYF
TRBD1	TRBJ1-2	TRBV2	few	TGTGCCAGACCCGGGACAGGAGAGCTTAACTATGGCTACACCTTC	CARPGTGELNYGYTF
NA	TRBJ1-5	TRBV11-2	few	TGTGCCAGCAGCTCCCAGGCGATTCACGTCGGCAATCAGCCCCAGCATTTT	CASSSQAIHVGNQPQHF
NA	TRBJ1-4	TRBV5-1	NA	TGCGCCAGCAGCTTGGCCGCAGGGGATGAAAAACTGTTTTTT	CASSLAAGDEKLFF
NA	TRBJ1-1	TRBV6-1	NA	TGTGCCAGCAGTGAATCGTCGTCAGCGCGCGGGGCTTTCTTT	CASSESSSARGAFF
NA	TRBJ2-1	TRBV28	NA	TGTGCCAGCAGTTTATTTAGCGGACATTCTTACAATGAGCAGTTCTTC	CASSLFSGHSYNEQFF
TRBD2	TRBJ2-1	TRBV27	once	TGTGCCAGCAGTCCCACCCTTGGGACTAGTCTTTCGAATGAGCAGTTCTTC	CASSPTLGTSLSNEQFF
NA	TRBJ1-1	TRBV4-1	NA	TGCGCCAGCAGCCCCCCGGGGGAGAACACTGAAGCTTTCTTT	CASSPPGENTEAFF
TRBD1	TRBJ1-3	TRBV5-1	NA	TGCGCCAGCAGCTCCACGGGACAGCGGAACTCTGGAAACACCATATATTTT	CASSSTGQRNSGNTIYF
TRBD1	TRBJ1-3	TRBV19	once	TGTGCCAGTACAACAACCCCCGGGACAGGGATTGGAAACACCATATATTTT	CASTTTPGTGIGNTIYF
NA	TRBJ2-2	TRBV12-3/TRBV12-4	NA	TGTGCCAGCAGCTCCTATACCGGGGAGCTGTTTTTT	CASSSYTGELFF
NA	TRBJ1-1	TRBV6-2/TRBV6-3	many	TGTGCCAGCAGTACGCTCAGGGATATCCGGAACACTGAAGCTTTCTTT	CASSTLRDIRNTEAFF
NA	TRBJ1-2	TRBV5-1	NA	TGCGCCAGCAGCGGTGGGGCGGGGGCCAACTATGGCTACACCTTC	CASSGGAGANYGYTF
NA	TRBJ1-2	TRBV27	NA	TGTGCCAGCAGTTTAGCACAGCCCACAGGCTATGGCTACACCTTC	CASSLAQPTGYGYTF
TRBD2	TRBJ2-3	TRBV4-3	few	TGCGCCAGCAGCCAAGAGTCGGCTAGCGGGGTGGATACGCAGTATTTT	CASSQESASGVDTQYF
NA	TRBJ1-1	TRBV28	NA	TGTGCCAGCAGACCGGAAAATGGAGTGAACACTGAAGCTTTCTTT	CASRPENGVNTEAFF
NA	TRBJ2-4	TRBV5-1	NA	TGCGCCAGCAGCTGGGCAGGCCCTTTCAAAAACATTCAGTACTTC	CASSWAGPFKNIQYF
TRBD1	TRBJ1-2	TRBV25-1	NA	TGTGCCAGCAGCGGACAGGTCGGCGGCTACACCTTC	CASSGQVGGYTF
NA	TRBJ1-3	TRBV28	few	TGTGCCAGCATTCCGGGGGGGGTTGTGGGAAACACCATATATTTT	CASIPGGVVGNTIYF
NA	TRBJ1-2	TRBV29-1	NA	TGCAGCGCCGCTCTTCTGGGGGGAATCGGCGGCTACACCTTC	CSAALLGGIGGYTF
NA	TRBJ2-7	TRBV4-2	once	TGTGCCAGCAGCCAAACGAGACAGAGCTACGAGCAGTACTTC	CASSQTRQSYEQYF
NA	TRBJ2-5	TRBV7-9	NA	TGTGCCAGCAGCTTCGGTTCCGGGGAATCGGAGACCCAGTACTTC	CASSFGSGESETQYF